The 27 T cell receptor beta chains below all came from one sample that was sequenced in a study of PD-1 blockade in classical Hodgkin lymphoma. Each patient relapsed following autologous stem cell transplantation, and prior brentuximab vedotin exposure differed. Sequencing was performed with immunoSEQ multiplex PCR; in TCRdb, only in-frame clones are kept and a portion is missing. The table shows some 38,000 clones, with just over 75% occurring only once. The sequenced sample was peripheral blood mononuclear cells (PBMCs), obtained before the second cycle of nivolumab. All receptors derive from a human donor with classical Hodgkin lymphoma.

CDR3 nucleotides: TGTGCCAGCAGCAGCGGGACTAGGAGGGAGACCCAGTACTTC. It translates to CASSSGTRRETQYF. This chain connects TRBV9 to TRBJ2-5; 8 bases line up with TRBD2. The junction had 7 bases not matched to a gene; V was cut back by 4 bases and J by 5 bases. The germline V gene has CDR1 SGDLS and CDR2 YYNGEE. The CDR3 consists of 14 residues. The whole variable domain, filled in from reference TRBV9 and TRBJ2-5, reads DSGVTQTPKHLITATGQRVTLRCSPRSGDLSVYWYQQSLDQGLQFLIQYYNGEERAKGNILERFSAQQFPDLHSELNLSSLELGDSALYFCASSSGTRRETQYFGPGTRLLVL.

The chain has TRBV19 and TRBJ1-2, with no clear D. This CDR3 region has 13 residues. V lost 5 bases and J lost 4, with 11 bases in between. Per the germline V gene, CDR1 is LNHDA and CDR2 is SQIVND (reference sequence). CDR3 DNA: TGTGCCAGTAGTGAAGACGGATCCTATGGCTACACCTTC. Protein sequence: CASSEDGSYGYTF.

The genes are TRBV5-4 and TRBJ2-7; D is possibly TRBD1 (6 bases). V lost 4 bases to trimming and J lost 5 bases, with 13 bases between them. The CDR3 sequence is 13 residues long. Germline lookup yields CDR1 SGHNT and CDR2 YYREEE (reference sequence). CDR3 region: CASSPGQSHEQYF. The CDR3 coding sequence is TGTGCCAGCAGCCCAGGACAGTCCCACGAGCAGTACTTC.

The chain links TRBV7-8 to TRBJ2-1; 8 bases match TRBD2. Trimming at V came to 5 bases and at J to 4 bases, leaving 7 bases not matched to a gene. The V gene's germline CDR1 is SGHVS and CDR2 FQNEAQ. The CDR3 consists of 15 residues. CDR3 in amino acids: CASSPQSGGYNEQFF. DNA of the CDR3: TGTGCCAGCAGCCCTCAGAGCGGGGGTTACAATGAGCAGTTCTTC.

The rearrangement links TRBV12-5 to TRBJ2-3; 8 nucleotides match TRBD1. The CDR3 loop spans 15 amino acids. Trimming at V came to 6 bases and at J to 5 bases, leaving 10 bases not matched to a gene. CDR1 is LGHNT and CDR2 is FRNRAP in the germline V gene. The CDR3 region is CASGPDRGEGDTQYF. CDR3 nucleotide sequence: TGTGCTAGTGGCCCTGACAGGGGAGAAGGAGATACGCAGTATTTT.

The chain carries TRBV21-1 and TRBJ2-7; the tabulated D call, TRBD1, remains unverified against the DNA. TRBV21-1 is listed as a pseudogene. CDR3 size: 16 residues. CDR3 in amino acids: CASSNVKQVLPNEQYF. The CDR3 coding sequence is TGTGCCAGCAGCAATGTTAAACAGGTCCTTCCCAACGAGCAGTACTTC.

This clone was picked up a small number of times. The V gene is TRBV5-1, the J gene TRBJ2-5; D uncertain. In germline, CDR1 is SGHRS, CDR2 YFSETQ. V lost 4 bases and J 5 bases, leaving 12 bases between the germline ends. The CDR3 spans 13 residues. In DNA form, the CDR3 reads TGCGCCAGCAGCCGTGTACCGGAGGAGACCCAGTACTTC. Residues: CASSRVPEETQYF.

The chain couples TRBV2 to TRBJ1-2; maybe TRBD1 (5 bases). The CDR3 loop spans 14 amino acids. From germline, CDR1 is SNHLY and CDR2 FYNNEI. Trimming left V 6 bases short and J 4 bases short, with 15 bases between. The CDR3 DNA sequence: TGTGCCAGCAGAAACGACGACAGTATCTATGGCTACACCTTC. Translating gives CASRNDDSIYGYTF. Filled out from reference TRBV2 and TRBJ1-2, the complete variable domain reads EPEVTQTPSHQVTQMGQEVILRCVPISNHLYFYWYRQILGQKVEFLVSFYNNEISEKSEIFDDQFSVERPDGSNFTLKIRSTKLEDSAMYFCASRNDDSIYGYTFGSGTRLTVV.

Concerning this clone itself: Likely a read error: the CDR3 ends without its conserved phenylalanine or tryptophan. Because the CDR3's place on the DNA is in doubt, the DNA is left out and the CDR3 is given as listed by TCRdb. The chain links TRBV18 to TRBJ1-4; the D segment call TRBD1 is taken from the table without a DNA check. Germline V gene sequence: CDR1 KGHSH, CDR2 LQKENI. Termini included, the CDR3 measures 13 amino acids. CDR3 loop: CASSPSRDRVWAI.

This clone has just a few counts. V is TRBV4-1 and J is TRBJ2-3; D might be TRBD2 (7 bases). The CDR3 is made up of 17 amino acids. V lost 1 base to trimming and J lost 6 bases, with 20 bases between them. Germline assignment: CDR1 MGHRA and CDR2 YSYEKL. The CDR3 DNA follows: TGCGCCAGCAGCCAAGCGGGACTCCGAGAGGGGGGGGATACGCAGTATTTT. Protein sequence: CASSQAGLREGGDTQYF.

The V gene is TRBV27, the J gene TRBJ2-1, with D unclear. This CDR3 comprises 13 residues. Per germline, CDR1 MNHEY and CDR2 SMNVEV (reference sequence). V shed 4 bases and J shed 7 bases, with 11 bases lying between them. The CDR3 is CASSWSERNEQFF. DNA of the CDR3: TGTGCCAGCAGTTGGTCCGAGAGAAATGAGCAGTTCTTC.

This clone was seen only once. CDR3 sequence: CASSLAGGGLPQHF. CDR3 in DNA: TGTGCCAGCAGCTTAGCCGGAGGGGGCCTACCCCAGCATTTT. This sequence joins TRBV7-2 and TRBJ1-5, with 7 bases that match TRBD1. The CDR3 contains 14 residues. The germline V gene encodes CDR1 SGHTA and CDR2 FQGNSA. Germline trimming cut 0 bases from V and 10 bases from J; bases unmatched to any gene: 6.

V usage is TRBV11-3 and J usage is TRBJ2-1; D ambiguous. In germline, CDR1 is SGHNT, CDR2 YENEEA. This CDR3 has 13 amino acids. V was shortened by 2 bases and J by 5 bases, with 7 bases between the two germline ends. The CDR3 loop reads CASSLSGNNEQFF. DNA for the CDR3: TGTGCCAGCAGCTTATCAGGCAACAATGAGCAGTTCTTC.

The chain couples TRBV5-1 to TRBJ2-3; 8 bases are shared with TRBD2. Germline V gene lookup returns CDR1 SGHRS and CDR2 YFSETQ. The CDR3 totals 16 residues. J was trimmed by 2 bases and V by 2 bases; bases with no gene match: 7. CDR3 bases: TGCGCCAGCAGCTTCCTTCCGGGGGGGGCCACAGATACGCAGTATTTT. It yields the protein CASSFLPGGATDTQYF.

Here the CDR3 reads CASSAEGTSDEQYF. In DNA form, the CDR3 reads TGTGCCAGCAGCGCCGAGGGAACTTCCGACGAGCAGTACTTC. V is TRBV9 and J is TRBJ2-7, with D perhaps matching TRBD2 (5 bases). CDR3 length equals 14 residues. Germline assignment: CDR1 SGDLS and CDR2 YYNGEE. Trimming took 3 bases from V and 5 from J, leaving 15 bases between them.

CDR3 DNA: TGTGCCAGCAGCCAAGATATAGCGGGGGGTGCGGGGGAGCTGTTTTTT. It yields the protein CASSQDIAGGAGELFF. The V call is TRBV4-2, the J call TRBJ2-2, with 10 positions matching TRBD2. Trimming at V came to 0 bases and at J to 8 bases, leaving 6 bases not matched to a gene. The CDR3 is made up of 16 amino acids. CDR1 and CDR2 from the germline V gene are LGHNA and YNFKEQ.

The V gene is TRBV2, the J gene TRBJ2-7; no reliable D call. In germline, CDR1 is SNHLY, CDR2 FYNNEI. There are 15 residues in the CDR3. Trimming pared 1 base from V and 1 base from J, leaving 11 bases between. The CDR3 DNA sequence: TGTGCCAGCAGTGAAGATTCAAGCCGTTCCTACGAGCAGTACTTC. This codes for CASSEDSSRSYEQYF.

About this clone: This sample includes further DNA sequences coding for the same CDR3. V usage is TRBV19 and J usage is TRBJ1-2, with D maybe TRBD1 (5 bases). The germline gives CDR1 LNHDA, CDR2 SQIVND (reference sequence). V lost 5 bases and J 1 base, leaving 11 bases between the germline ends. The CDR3 consists of 14 residues. The DNA for the CDR3 is TGTGCCAGTAGTCGTCGGGGCCTTAACTATGGCTACACCTTC. It yields the protein CASSRRGLNYGYTF. The entire variable domain, with the rest obtained from reference TRBV19 and TRBJ1-2, is as follows: DGGITQSPKYLFRKEGQNVTLSCEQNLNHDAMYWYRQDPGQGLRLIYYSQIVNDFQKGDIAEGYSVSREKKESFPLTVTSAQKNPTAFYLCASSRRGLNYGYTFGSGTRLTVV.

The chain couples TRBV6-1 to TRBJ2-3; D gene ambiguous. The V gene lost 6 bases and the J gene lost 2 bases, with 15 bases spanning the gap. Germline CDR1 reads MNHNS; CDR2 reads SASEGT. There are 15 residues in the CDR3. CDR3 nucleotide sequence: TGTGCCAGCAGCCCGGACGGAGCTTACACAGATACGCAGTATTTT. Its protein product is CASSPDGAYTDTQYF.

The V gene is TRBV15, the J gene TRBJ1-5; the D is unclear. This CDR3 contains 13 residues. Germline loops: CDR1 LNHNV, CDR2 YYDKDF (reference sequence). V lost 3 bases and J lost 3, with 6 bases in between. The CDR3 DNA reads as TGTGCCACCAGCAGGAGCGACAATCAGCCCCAGCATTTT. Translation gives CATSRSDNQPQHF. Variable domain in full (rest from reference TRBV15 and TRBJ1-5): DAMVIQNPRYQVTQFGKPVTLSCSQTLNHNVMYWYQQKSSQAPKLLFHYYDKDFNNEADTPDNFQSRRPNTSFCFLDIRSPGLGDTAMYLCATSRSDNQPQHFGDGTRLSIL.

This chain links TRBV7-2 with TRBJ1-4; D may be TRBD1 (6 bases). Germline V gene sequence: CDR1 SGHTA, CDR2 FQGNSA. This CDR3 spans 18 amino acids. The ends were cut back, 5 bases at V and 7 bases at J, with 26 bases in the middle. The CDR3 nucleotides are TGTGCCAGCAGCACCGTTGTTCGGGACCCCCTAGGGGGTGAAAAACTGTTTTTT. It is translated as CASSTVVRDPLGGEKLFF.

This clone has just a few counts. This chain joins TRBV29-1 and TRBJ2-1, with 9 positions matching TRBD2. The CDR3 is 17 amino acids. The J segment lost 8 bases and the V segment lost 0 bases, leaving 14 bases of the junction unmatched. Germline CDR1 SQVTM, CDR2 ANQGSEA. Here the CDR3 DNA reads TGCAGCGTTGAAGATAAAGGCTTAGCGGGGGAGGTAGATGAGCAGTTCTTC. Its translation: CSVEDKGLAGEVDEQFF.

The V gene is TRBV4-3, the J gene TRBJ1-1; D remains ambiguous. The V end lost 1 base, the J end lost 4 bases, and 16 bases lay between the germline ends. The CDR3 spans 16 residues. Germline lookup yields CDR1 LGHNA and CDR2 YSLEER. As DNA, the CDR3 is TGCGCCAGCAGCCAAGGGACCTGGGGAGAGGGCACTGAAGCTTTCTTT. It encodes CASSQGTWGEGTEAFF.

The chain combines TRBV6-6 with TRBJ1-2, with a possible D match to TRBD1 (6 bases). The V and J ends lost 7 bases and 8 bases respectively, with 23 bases between them. Germline CDR1 MNHNY, CDR2 SVGAGI (reference sequence). This CDR3 is 15 amino acids long. DNA for the CDR3: TGTGCCAGCACCCTAGGGGGAGGCGGGGGTGAAGGCTACACCTTC. It specifies CASTLGGGGGEGYTF.

This chain uses TRBV19 with TRBJ1-2; no firm D call. The germline CDR1 and CDR2 sequences are LNHDA and SQIVND (reference sequence). This CDR3 is 15 amino acids long. V was pared by 3 bases and J by 0 bases, with 11 bases between. CDR3 coding DNA: TGTGCCAGTAGTATTGCGGCAAGAGCTAACTATGGCTACACCTTC. This encodes CASSIAARANYGYTF.

This clone was seen more than once but under ten times. The chain employs TRBV9 and TRBJ2-1; 8 bases line up with TRBD2. The V gene's germline CDR1 is SGDLS and CDR2 YYNGEE. The CDR3 spans 15 residues. V dropped 2 bases and J dropped 4; count of bases not matched to a gene: 5. The CDR3 spells CASSVMLAGYNEQFF. The CDR3 region has the DNA TGTGCCAGCAGCGTTATGCTAGCGGGTTACAATGAGCAGTTCTTC.

V and J are TRBV9 and TRBJ1-3, with D uncertain. Trimming took 4 bases from V and 0 from J, leaving 14 bases between them. Germline assignment: CDR1 SGDLS and CDR2 YYNGEE. The CDR3 has 16 amino acids. CDR3 residues: CASSPSGVNSGNTIYF. In DNA form, the CDR3 reads TGTGCCAGCAGCCCCAGCGGGGTGAACTCTGGAAACACCATATATTTT.